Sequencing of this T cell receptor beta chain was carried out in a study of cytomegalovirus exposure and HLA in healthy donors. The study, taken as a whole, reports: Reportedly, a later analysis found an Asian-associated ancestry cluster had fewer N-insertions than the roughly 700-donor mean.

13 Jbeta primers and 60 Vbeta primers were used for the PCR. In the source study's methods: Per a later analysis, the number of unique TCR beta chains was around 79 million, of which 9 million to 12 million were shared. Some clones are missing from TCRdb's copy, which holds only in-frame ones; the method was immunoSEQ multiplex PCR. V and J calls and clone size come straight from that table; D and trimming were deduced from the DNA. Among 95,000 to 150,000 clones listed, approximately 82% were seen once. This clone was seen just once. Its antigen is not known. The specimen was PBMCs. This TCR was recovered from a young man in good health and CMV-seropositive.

The CDR3 DNA sequence: TGTGCCAGCTCAAACCAGGGGACGGGCACCGGGGAGCTGTTTTTT. Amino acids: CASSNQGTGTGELFF. The chain is built from TRBV18 and TRBJ2-2, with D perhaps matching TRBD1 (6 bases). The CDR3 extends over 15 amino acids. Germline V gene lookup returns CDR1 KGHSH and CDR2 LQKENI. Deletions cut 5 bases from V and 4 bases from J, with 14 bases between.